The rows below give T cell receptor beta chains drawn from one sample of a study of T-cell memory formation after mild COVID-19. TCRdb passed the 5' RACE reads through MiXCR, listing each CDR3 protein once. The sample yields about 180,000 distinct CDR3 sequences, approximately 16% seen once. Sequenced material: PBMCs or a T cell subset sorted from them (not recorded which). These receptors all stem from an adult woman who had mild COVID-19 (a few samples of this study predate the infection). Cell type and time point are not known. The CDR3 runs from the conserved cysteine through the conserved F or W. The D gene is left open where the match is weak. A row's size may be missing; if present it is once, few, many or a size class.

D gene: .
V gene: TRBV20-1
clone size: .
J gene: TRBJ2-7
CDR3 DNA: TGCAGTGCTAGAGGAACAGTCTACGAGCAGTACTTC
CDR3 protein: CSARGTVYEQYF

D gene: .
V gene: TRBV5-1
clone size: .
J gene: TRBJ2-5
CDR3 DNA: TGCGCCAGCAGCTTCGGCAGGGGGAGGCAAGAGACCCAGTACTTC
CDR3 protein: CASSFGRGRQETQYF

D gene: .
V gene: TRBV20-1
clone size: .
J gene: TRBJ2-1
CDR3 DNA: TGCAGTGCTATGGGCGTTAGCTCCTACAATGAGCAGTTCTTC
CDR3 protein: CSAMGVSSYNEQFF

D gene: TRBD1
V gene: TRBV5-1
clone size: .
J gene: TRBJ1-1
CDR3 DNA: TGCGCCAGCAGCTTGGGGGGACAGGGCGTGATTTGGAACACTGAAGCTTTCTTT
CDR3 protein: CASSLGGQGVIWNTEAFF

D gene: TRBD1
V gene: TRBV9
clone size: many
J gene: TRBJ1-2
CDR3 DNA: TGTGCCAGCAGCGCGGGACAGGGAGTTTCTCACACCTTC
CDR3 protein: CASSAGQGVSHTF

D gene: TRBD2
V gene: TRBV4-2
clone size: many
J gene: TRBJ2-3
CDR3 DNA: TGTGCCAGCAGCCCGGGACTAGCGGGAGGAGATACGCAGTATTTT
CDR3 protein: CASSPGLAGGDTQYF

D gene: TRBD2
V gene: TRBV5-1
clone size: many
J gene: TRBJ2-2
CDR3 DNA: TGCGCCAGCAGCTTATCTGGACTAGCGGGAGGCCGTGGGGAGCTGTTTTTT
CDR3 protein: CASSLSGLAGGRGELFF

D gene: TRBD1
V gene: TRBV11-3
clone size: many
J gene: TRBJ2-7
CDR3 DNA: TGTGCCAGCAGCTTAGATAGGGACAGGGACTACGAGCAGTACTTC
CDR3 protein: CASSLDRDRDYEQYF

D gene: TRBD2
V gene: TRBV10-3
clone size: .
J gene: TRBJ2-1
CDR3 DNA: TGTGCCACCGCCCTACTAGCGGGGGGGGACAATGAGCAGTTCTTC
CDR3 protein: CATALLAGGDNEQFF

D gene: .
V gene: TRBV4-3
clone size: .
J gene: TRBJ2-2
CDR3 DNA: TGCGCCAGCAGCGCCCGCCTATACACCGGGGAGCTGTTTTTT
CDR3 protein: CASSARLYTGELFF

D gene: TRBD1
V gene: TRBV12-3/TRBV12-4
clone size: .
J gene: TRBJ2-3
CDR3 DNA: TGTGCCAGCAGTTTCGGGGACAGGGCCACAGATACGCAGTATTTT
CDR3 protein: CASSFGDRATDTQYF

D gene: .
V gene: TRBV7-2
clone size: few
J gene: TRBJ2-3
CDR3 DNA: TGTGCCAGCAGATTAGTCCAGGGAAGGACAGATACGCAGTATTTT
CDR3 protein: CASRLVQGRTDTQYF

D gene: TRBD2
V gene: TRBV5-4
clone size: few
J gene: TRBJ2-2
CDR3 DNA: TGTGCCAGCAGCTTGGGAATAGCGGGATACACCGGGGAGCTGTTTTTT
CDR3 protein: CASSLGIAGYTGELFF

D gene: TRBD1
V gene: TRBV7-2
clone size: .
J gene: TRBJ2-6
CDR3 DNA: TGTGCCAGCAGCTCACCGGGACAGCCTATCTCTGGGGCCAACGTCCTGACTTTC
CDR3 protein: CASSSPGQPISGANVLTF

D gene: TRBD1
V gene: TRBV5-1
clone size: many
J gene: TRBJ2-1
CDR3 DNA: TGCGCCAGCAGCTTGGAGGTTATAGGACAGGGGGCTAGGGAGCAGTTCTTC
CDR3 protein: CASSLEVIGQGAREQFF

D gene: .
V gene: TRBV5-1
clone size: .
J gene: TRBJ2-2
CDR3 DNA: TGCGCCAGCAGCTTGGATCCCGGGCTGAGTAGGACCGGGGAGCTGTTTTTT
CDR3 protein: CASSLDPGLSRTGELFF

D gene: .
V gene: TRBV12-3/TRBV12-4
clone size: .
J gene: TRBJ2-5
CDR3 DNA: TGTGCCAGCAGAGGTGGTGGGGTCGGGGAGACCCAGTACTTC
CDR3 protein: CASRGGGVGETQYF

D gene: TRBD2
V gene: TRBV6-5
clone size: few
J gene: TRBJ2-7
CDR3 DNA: TGTGCCAGCAGTTCCCTCAGAACAGCGGGGGAGCAGTACTTC
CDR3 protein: CASSSLRTAGEQYF

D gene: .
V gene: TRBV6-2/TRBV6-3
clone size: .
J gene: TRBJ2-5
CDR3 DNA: TGTGCCAGCAGTCCTCATAGGGCGGAGACCCAGTACTTC
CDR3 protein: CASSPHRAETQYF

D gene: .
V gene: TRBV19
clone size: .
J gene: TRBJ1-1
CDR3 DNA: TGTGCCGCCAGGGGGAACACTGAAGCTTTCTTT
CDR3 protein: CAARGNTEAFF

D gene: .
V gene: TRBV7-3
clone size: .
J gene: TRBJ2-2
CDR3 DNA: TGTGCCAGCAGCTTAGGACCCCGTTCTGGGGAGCTGTTTTTT
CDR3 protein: CASSLGPRSGELFF

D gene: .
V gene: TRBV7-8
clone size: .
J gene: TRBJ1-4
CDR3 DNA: TGTGCCAGCAGCCGGGGGCGGACTAATGAAAAACTGTTTTTT
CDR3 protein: CASSRGRTNEKLFF

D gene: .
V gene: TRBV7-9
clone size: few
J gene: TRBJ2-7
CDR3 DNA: TGTGCCAGCAGCTTAGGAGTGGGAGTTACGACCTACGAGCAGTACTTC
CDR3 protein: CASSLGVGVTTYEQYF

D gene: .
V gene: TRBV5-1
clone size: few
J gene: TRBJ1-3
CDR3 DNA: TGCGCCAGCAGCTTAGGTGACGGAGGGGCTGGAAACACCATATATTTT
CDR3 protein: CASSLGDGGAGNTIYF

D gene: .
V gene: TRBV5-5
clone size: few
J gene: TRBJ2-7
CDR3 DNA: TGTGCCAGCAGCTTGTGGGGAGGTCCCTACGAGCAGTACTTC
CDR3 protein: CASSLWGGPYEQYF

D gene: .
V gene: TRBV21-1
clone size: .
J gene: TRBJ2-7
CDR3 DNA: TGTGCCAGCAGCAAAGCCGGGGTTTTGGGGCGAAGCGAGCAGTACTTC
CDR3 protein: CASSKAGVLGRSEQYF

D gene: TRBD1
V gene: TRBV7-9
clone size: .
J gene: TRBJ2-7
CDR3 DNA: TGTGCCAGCAGTTGGAGTCCCGGGACAGGGGTCGCCGAGCAGTACTTC
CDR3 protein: CASSWSPGTGVAEQYF

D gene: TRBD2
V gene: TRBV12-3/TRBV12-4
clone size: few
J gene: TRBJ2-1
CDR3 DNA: TGTGCCAGCAGTTTAGCCGCGGGGGGGACCCCTTACCGCAATGAGCAGTTCTTC
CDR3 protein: CASSLAAGGTPYRNEQFF

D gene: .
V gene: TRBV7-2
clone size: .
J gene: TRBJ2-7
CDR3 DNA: TGTGCCAGCAGCTTAGGTGCAGGTTACTACGAGCAGTACTTC
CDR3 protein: CASSLGAGYYEQYF

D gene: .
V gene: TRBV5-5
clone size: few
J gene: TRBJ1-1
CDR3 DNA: TGTGCCAGCAGCTTGCCGGGGAGAGGCTCTGAAGCTTTCTTT
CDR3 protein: CASSLPGRGSEAFF

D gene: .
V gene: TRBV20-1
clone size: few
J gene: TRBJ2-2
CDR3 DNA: TGCAGTGCTAGCGGGGGGCCCAACACCGGGGAGCTGTTTTTT
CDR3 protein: CSASGGPNTGELFF

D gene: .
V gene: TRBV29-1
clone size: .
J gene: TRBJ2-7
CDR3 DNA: TGCAGCGTTTTGGACGAGTCTCAGGGTGCCTACGAGCAGTACTTC
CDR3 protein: CSVLDESQGAYEQYF

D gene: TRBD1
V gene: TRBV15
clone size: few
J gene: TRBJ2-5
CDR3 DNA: TGTGCCACAAGGGACAGGGGTGTAGCAGAGACCCAGTACTTC
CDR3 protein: CATRDRGVAETQYF

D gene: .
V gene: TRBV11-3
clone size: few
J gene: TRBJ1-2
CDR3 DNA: TGTGCCAGCAGCCTAAGGGTCCAGGGCTATGGCTACACCTTC
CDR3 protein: CASSLRVQGYGYTF

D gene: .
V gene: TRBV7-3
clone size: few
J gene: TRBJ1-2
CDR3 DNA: TGTGCCAGCAGCTTAACGGGCAGGGAGCTTGATGGCTACACCTTC
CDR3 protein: CASSLTGRELDGYTF

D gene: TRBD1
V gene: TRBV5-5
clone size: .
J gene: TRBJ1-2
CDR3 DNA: TGTGCCAGCAGCTGGGGACAGGGGGCTAACTATGGCTACACCTTC
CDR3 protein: CASSWGQGANYGYTF

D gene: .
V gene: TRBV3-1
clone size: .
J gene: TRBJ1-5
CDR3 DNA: TGTGCCAGCAGCCAAGATCGGGCCGGCTATAGCAATCAGCCCCAGCATTTT
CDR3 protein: CASSQDRAGYSNQPQHF

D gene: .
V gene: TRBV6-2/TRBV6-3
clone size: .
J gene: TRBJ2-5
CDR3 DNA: TGTGCCAGCAGTAGAGGGGGGGTAAACCAAGAGACCCAGTACTTC
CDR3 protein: CASSRGGVNQETQYF

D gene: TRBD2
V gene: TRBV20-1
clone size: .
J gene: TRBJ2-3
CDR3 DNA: TGCAGTGTAAGGAAGAGAGCGGGGACTAGCACAGATACGCAGTATTTT
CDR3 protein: CSVRKRAGTSTDTQYF

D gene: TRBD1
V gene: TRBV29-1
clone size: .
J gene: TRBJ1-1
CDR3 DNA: TGCAGCGTTTCAGGACAGGTTCTGAAGGCTTTCTTT
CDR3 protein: CSVSGQVLKAFF

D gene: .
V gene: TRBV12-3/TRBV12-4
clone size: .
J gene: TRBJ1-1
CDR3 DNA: TGTGCCAGCAGTGACACCGATGGGGTTGAAGCTTTCTTT
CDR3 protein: CASSDTDGVEAFF

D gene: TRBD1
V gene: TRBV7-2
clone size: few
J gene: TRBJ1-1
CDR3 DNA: TGTGCCAGCAGCCTGACCGGGACAGCTAACACTGAAGCTTTCTTT
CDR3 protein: CASSLTGTANTEAFF

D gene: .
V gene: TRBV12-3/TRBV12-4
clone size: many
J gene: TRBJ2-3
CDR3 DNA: TGTGCCAGCAGTCCCTCAGATACGCAGTATTTT
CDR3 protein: CASSPSDTQYF

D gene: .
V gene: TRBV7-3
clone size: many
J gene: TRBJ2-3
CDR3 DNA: TGTGCCAGCAGCTTACTCCCAGGGGTTAGCACAGATACGCAGTATTTT
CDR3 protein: CASSLLPGVSTDTQYF